This T cell receptor beta chain was recorded in a study of PD-1 blockade in mismatch repair-deficient tumors. Sequencing was performed with immunoSEQ multiplex PCR; in TCRdb, only in-frame clones are kept and a portion is missing. The repertoire holds 56,000 or so clones, with roughly three quarters as singletons. CDR1 is SGHTS, CDR2 YDEGEE, per germline. This CDR3 contains 12 residues. With 3 bases clipped from V and 6 bases from J, the junction kept 2 bases outside the gene matches. This clone was seen a handful of times. The rearrangement joins TRBV5-8 to TRBJ2-5, with TRBD1 matching over 7 bases. The sequencing used peripheral blood, collected 4 weeks after starting pembrolizumab. This TCR was sampled from an adult with mismatch repair-deficient cancer. CDR3 bases: TGTGCCAGCAGCTACAGGGGAAAGACCCAGTACTTC. The encoded protein is CASSYRGKTQYF. The full variable domain, with the rest looked up from reference TRBV5-8 and TRBJ2-5, is EAGVTQSPTHLIKTRGQQATLRCSPISGHTSVYWYQQALGLGLQFLLWYDEGEERNRGNFPPRFSGRQFPNYSSELNVNALELEDSALYLCASSYRGKTQYFGPGTRLLVL.